This is a list of T cell receptor beta chains from one sample in a study of cytomegalovirus exposure and HLA in healthy donors. Sequencing used immunoSEQ multiplex PCR; TCRdb keeps in-frame clones, though not all of them. The table has roughly 190,000 clones, around 62% seen once. The specimen sequenced was PBMCs. These receptors originate from a man aged 35 to 55 in good health and CMV-seronegative. The CDR3 runs from the conserved cysteine through the conserved F or W. The D gene is left open where the match is weak. Only part of the rows carry a size: once, few, many, or a class if the clone is expanded.

>TRBJ2-2|TRBV19|NA|TRBD1
TGTGCCAGTAAAGGGACAGGGACCACCGGGGAGCTGTTTTTT
CASKGTGTTGELFF
>TRBJ1-2|TRBV6-1|NA|TRBD1
TGTGCCAGCAGCAGGGAGGACAGGGGAAACTATGGCTACACCTTC
CASSREDRGNYGYTF
>TRBJ1-4|TRBV19|NA|TRBD1
TGTGCCAGTAGTGTCGGAGGGGGCTATAATGAAAAACTGTTTTTT
CASSVGGGYNEKLFF
>TRBJ2-2|TRBV6-8|NA|TRBD1
TGTGCCAGCAGGAAGGATCGGACAGGGGGCACCGGGGAGCTGTTTTTT
CASRKDRTGGTGELFF
>TRBJ1-3|TRBV18|few|NA
TGTGCCAGCTCTCCAACCCCTACAGGGACCTCCTCTGGAAACACCATATATTTT
CASSPTPTGTSSGNTIYF
>TRBJ1-3|TRBV18|NA|NA
TGTGCCAGCATGACAGTTGGAAACACCATATATTTT
CASMTVGNTIYF
>TRBJ2-3|TRBV18|NA|NA
TGTGCCAGCTCAACCTTCAGGGATAACACAGATACGCAGTATTTT
CASSTFRDNTDTQYF
>TRBJ1-2|TRBV27|NA|NA
TGTGCCAGCAGTCTCCTTGGGCAGGCCTATGGCTACACCTTC
CASSLLGQAYGYTF
>TRBJ1-1|TRBV7-9|NA|TRBD1
TGTGCCAGCAGCCCGGACAGGGGACCTATGAACACTGAAGCTTTCTTT
CASSPDRGPMNTEAFF
>TRBJ2-7|TRBV5-4|NA|NA
TGTGCCAGCAGCTTGGCCATCGGGGGATCGGGGTACGAGCAGTACTTC
CASSLAIGGSGYEQYF
>TRBJ2-3|TRBV5-1|NA|TRBD1
TGCGCCAGCAGCCCCGGACAGGGGGCGAGAACAGATACGCAGTATTTT
CASSPGQGARTDTQYF
>TRBJ2-1|TRBV28|NA|TRBD2
TGTGCCAGCAGTCCATATAGCGGGGGGCGCCGGATATATGAGCAGTTCTTC
CASSPYSGGRRIYEQFF
>TRBJ2-7|TRBV7-2|NA|NA
TGTGCCAGCAGCTTAGGGGCGGCGGGCGAGCAGTACTTC
CASSLGAAGEQYF
>TRBJ2-7|TRBV2|few|TRBD2
TGTGCCAGCTCTAGCGGGAGGGGGTACGAGCAGTACTTC
CASSSGRGYEQYF
>TRBJ2-1|TRBV14|NA|TRBD2
TGTGCCAGCAGCCAAGCGGGGGGGTCCTACAATGAGCAGTTCTTC
CASSQAGGSYNEQFF
>TRBJ2-3|TRBV27|NA|NA
TGTGCCAGCAGTTCGGGTCCTGGAGATACGCAGTATTTT
CASSSGPGDTQYF
>TRBJ1-2|TRBV7-6|NA|NA
TGTGCCAGCAGCTCGGCCGGAGTCTATGGCTACACCTTC
CASSSAGVYGYTF
>TRBJ2-5|TRBV6-6|NA|NA
TGTGCCAGCAGTGGGCCGTTTGAGACCCAGTACTTC
CASSGPFETQYF
>TRBJ2-5|TRBV4-2|few|NA
TGTGCCAGCAGCCAACGGGGTCAGGAGACCCAGTACTTC
CASSQRGQETQYF
>TRBJ2-1|TRBV7-9|once|TRBD2
TGTGCCAGCAGCCCTCCCGGGACTAGCGGAAATGAGCAGTTCTTC
CASSPPGTSGNEQFF
>TRBJ2-1|TRBV9|NA|TRBD2
TGTGCCAGCAGCGTGGCTAGCGGTCGAGGGAGACACAATGAGCAGTTCTTC
CASSVASGRGRHNEQFF
>TRBJ1-3|TRBV19|NA|NA
TGTGCCAGTAGCCAGGGCGGCTCTGGAAACACCATATATTTT
CASSQGGSGNTIYF
>TRBJ1-4|TRBV15|NA|NA
TGTGCCACCAGCAGAACAACAGGCGGAGCCAATGAAAAACTGTTTTTT
CATSRTTGGANEKLFF
>TRBJ1-6|TRBV7-2|NA|NA
TGTGCCAGCAGCTTAGACAGCCTATATAATTCACCCCTCCACTTT
CASSLDSLYNSPLHF
>TRBJ2-1|TRBV6-1|few|TRBD2
TGTGCCAGCAGTGAGGGACTAGCGGGGAACTACAATGAGCAGTTCTTC
CASSEGLAGNYNEQFF
>TRBJ2-7|TRBV6-5|NA|TRBD1
TGTGCCAGCAGAGACGGCAGGGGGCTAGGGGAGCAGTACTTC
CASRDGRGLGEQYF
>TRBJ1-1|TRBV12-5|NA|TRBD1
TGTGCTAGTGGTTTGTCTCACAGGGGCGCTGAAGCTTTCTTT
CASGLSHRGAEAFF
>TRBJ2-1|TRBV19|NA|TRBD1
TGTGTCAGTAGTGTCGGGACAGCCTACAATGAGCAGTTCTTC
CVSSVGTAYNEQFF
>TRBJ1-6|TRBV30|NA|NA
TGTGCCTGGGCGGCGGGGATCAATTCACCCCTCCACTTT
CAWAAGINSPLHF
>TRBJ2-7|TRBV6-5|once|NA
TGTGCCAGCAGTTACGGCAGGGGTTACGAGCAGTACTTC
CASSYGRGYEQYF
>TRBJ2-3|TRBV7-9|few|TRBD2
TGTGCCAGCAGCTTAGAGGGACTAGCGTGGTCAGATACGCAGTATTTT
CASSLEGLAWSDTQYF
>TRBJ1-2|TRBV5-1|NA|TRBD1
TGCGCCAGCAGCCAAAGACAGGGAAGTCCCTATGGCTACACCTTC
CASSQRQGSPYGYTF
>TRBJ2-2|TRBV14|NA|NA
TGTGCCAGCAGCCAGTACAGGGACCTCAGGTCCGGGGAGCTGTTTTTT
CASSQYRDLRSGELFF
>TRBJ2-2|TRBV7-3|NA|TRBD1
TGTGCCAGCAGGACCTCCGGGACAGGGGGCACCGGGGAGCTGTTTTTT
CASRTSGTGGTGELFF
>TRBJ2-1|TRBV27|NA|NA
TGTGCCAGCAGTTTACCGGGATCCTACAATGAGCAGTTCTTC
CASSLPGSYNEQFF
>TRBJ2-1|TRBV7-3|NA|TRBD2
TGTGCCAGCAGCCAACTAGCGGGAGCCTACAATGAGCAGTTCTTC
CASSQLAGAYNEQFF
>TRBJ2-2|TRBV29-1|NA|TRBD1
TGCAGCGTCCGGACAGGGAGCACCGGGGAGCTGTTTTTT
CSVRTGSTGELFF
>TRBJ2-6|TRBV5-6|NA|NA
TGTGCCAGCAGCTTGGAGCACGGCAGGGAAAACTCTGGGGCCAACGTCCTGACTTTC
CASSLEHGRENSGANVLTF
>TRBJ2-5|TRBV7-9|NA|NA
TGTGCCAGCAGCAGACGACAGGTACAAGAGACCCAGTACTTC
CASSRRQVQETQYF
>TRBJ2-7|TRBV7-6|NA|TRBD1
TGTGCCAGCAGCGGAGGACAGGTCTACGAGCAGTACTTC
CASSGGQVYEQYF
>TRBJ1-1|TRBV5-1|NA|NA
TGCGCCAGCAGGGAGACAGGTAACACTGAAGCTTTCTTT
CASRETGNTEAFF
>TRBJ2-1|TRBV2|NA|TRBD1
TGTGCCAGCACCGGACAGGGACAGGGGCCTGAGCAGTTCTTC
CASTGQGQGPEQFF
>TRBJ1-1|TRBV7-2|NA|TRBD1
TGTGCCAGCAGCTCCTATACAGGGGACACTGAAGCTTTCTTT
CASSSYTGDTEAFF